This T cell receptor beta chain was profiled in a study of cytomegalovirus exposure and HLA in healthy donors (dated by TCRdb to 2016 to 2017). In terms of the full investigation: A later analysis indicated that the 100 to 150 validation repertoires were generated on the platform also employed for the 650 to 850 repertoires of the first cohort. The study aimed to test whether cataloging public T cell receptors could reveal signatures of past pathogen exposure. A separate validation cohort of 100 to 150 different subjects was used in addition to the roughly 670-subject first cohort. High-throughput TCR immunosequencing, statistical association of individual TCRs with disease status, and machine learning were combined to predict cytomegalovirus infection status.

The donors belonged to the validation cohort of over a hundred subjects, which was separate from the roughly 700-subject first cohort. To prepare the library, the immunoSEQ multiplex PCR assay was applied. The authors' analysis ran thus. A statistical classification framework was developed to diagnose cytomegalovirus status using the catalog of TCR beta chain sequences. The immuneACCESS repertoire file appears here via TCRdb, limited to in-frame rearrangements. These files lack a portion of the clones; in checked studies, under half of the deficit traces to unresolved V genes, and the cause of the others is not known. Clone size and the V and J calls come from that table; the DNA yielded D and trimming. The table for this sample lists fewer than 200,000 clones; approximately 86% of them were counted only once. The top ten clonotypes cover more than 5.5% of the sample. V is pared back by 6 bases and J by 0 bases, with 15 bases lying between the germline termini. Taken from cysteine to phenylalanine, the CDR3 has 15 residues. Just CDR3 DNA is preserved here, 45 bases in frame from base 1. The germline V gene supplies CDR1 SGHVS and CDR2 FQNEAQ.

Findings and caveats that apply to the study as a whole: A few of the identified cytomegalovirus-associated TCR beta chains were confirmed in vitro to be specific for cytomegalovirus antigens. In both the original and validation cohorts, the classifier was reported to diagnose cytomegalovirus status with high specificity and sensitivity. In a later analysis, TCRs clustered in the first cohort were found to also tend to co-occur in the 120 or so validation repertoires, with 85% to 95% of cluster scores above 0. While some public TCRs were present in many individuals, most TCR sequences turned up only very rarely across donors. The study listed 150 to 200 TCR beta chains as associated with cytomegalovirus. The authors suggested that the approach could potentially be extended to other disease states and immunological phenotypes. All 120 or so repertoires were used to score co-occurrence in the validation cohort in a later analysis, because that analysis had no HLA typing for the cohort.

In regard to this clone: What antigen it recognizes has not been identified. Base qualities are missing; no much larger clone stands one base away.

Source material: PBMCs. The chain uses TRBV7-8 and TRBJ2-7; no D segment can be confidently identified. The clonotype was recovered from a man aged 25-40 years in good health and CMV-seropositive. At the DNA level, the sequence is TGTGCCAGCAGTTTTTACGAAGTTGGCTCCTACGAGCAGTACTTC. Its translation reads: CASSFYEVGSYEQYF. When the CDR3 is completed using the reference TRBV7-8 and TRBJ2-7 genes on either side, the full variable domain is GAGVSQSPRYKVAKRGQDVALRCDPISGHVSLFWYQQALGQGPEFLTYFQNEAQLDKSGLPSDRFFAERPEGSVSTLKIQRTQQEDSAVYLCASSFYEVGSYEQYFGPGTRLTVT.